This TCR beta chain was sequenced during a study of human T cells and chemical hapten exposure. Germline V gives CDR1 SGHRS, CDR2 YFSETQ. This CDR3 contains 18 residues. Stated time point: patch test 1, 2 weeks after DPC sensitization. As for treatment: therapeutic diphenylcyclopropenone sensitization with weekly scalp DPC. TCRdb re-called the RACE reads with MiXCR, one entry per CDR3 protein. The profile shows some 170,000 distinct CDR3 sequences, around 22% of them singletons. Concerning this clonotype: Relative to the germline gene, one junction end is altered; a read error may explain this.

This TCR was sampled from a woman aged 50 to 60 with alopecia areata. Some clones in this sample may be carry-over from other donors' samples. This material consisted of whole blood, taken in connection with sensitization to the hapten diphenylcyclopropenone (DPC). This chain connects TRBV5-1 to TRBJ2-2; 13 bases match TRBD2. CDR3 protein: CASSYRLAGGSNTGELFF. For the CDR3, the DNA is TGCGCCAGCAGTTACCGACTAGCGGGAGGATCGAATACCGGGGAGCTGTTTTTT.